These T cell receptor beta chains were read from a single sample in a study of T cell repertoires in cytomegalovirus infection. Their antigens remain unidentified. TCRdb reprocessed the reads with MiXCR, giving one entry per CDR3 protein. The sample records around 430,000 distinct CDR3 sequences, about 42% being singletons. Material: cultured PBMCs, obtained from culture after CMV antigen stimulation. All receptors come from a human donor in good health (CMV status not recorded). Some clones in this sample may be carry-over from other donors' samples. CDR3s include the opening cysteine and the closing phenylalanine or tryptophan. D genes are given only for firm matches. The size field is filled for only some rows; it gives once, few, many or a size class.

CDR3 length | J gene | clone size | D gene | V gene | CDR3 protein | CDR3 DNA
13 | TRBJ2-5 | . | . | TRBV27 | CASSVAAKETQYF | TGTGCCAGCAGTGTAGCGGCCAAAGAGACCCAGTACTTC
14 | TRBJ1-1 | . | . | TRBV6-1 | CASSARDTSREAFF | TGTGCCAGCAGTGCCCGGGACACCTCGCGTGAAGCTTTCTTT
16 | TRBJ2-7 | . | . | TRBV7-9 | CASSRANRLVSYEQYF | TGTGCCAGCAGCCGGGCGAACAGGTTGGTCTCCTACGAGCAGTACTTC
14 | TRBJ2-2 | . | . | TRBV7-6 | CASSFGAETGELFF | TGTGCCAGCAGCTTCGGGGCCGAAACCGGGGAGCTGTTTTTT
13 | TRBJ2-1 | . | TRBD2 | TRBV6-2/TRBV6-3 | CATHGTSPNEQFF | TGTGCCACGCACGGGACTAGTCCCAATGAGCAGTTCTTC
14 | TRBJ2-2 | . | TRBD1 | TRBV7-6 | CASSFTGGAGELFF | TGTGCCAGCAGCTTCACAGGGGGAGCCGGGGAGCTGTTTTTT
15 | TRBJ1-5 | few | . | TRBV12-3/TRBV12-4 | CASSHQGTRVVAQHF | TGTGCCAGCAGCCATCAAGGTACTAGGGTCGTGGCCCAGCATTTT
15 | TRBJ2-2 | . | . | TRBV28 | CASTLTGFNTGELFF | TGTGCCAGCACCCTAACAGGGTTTAACACCGGGGAGCTGTTTTTT
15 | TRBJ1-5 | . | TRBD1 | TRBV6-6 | CASSYLGTGDQPQHF | TGTGCCAGCAGTTACTTGGGGACAGGGGATCAGCCCCAGCATTTT
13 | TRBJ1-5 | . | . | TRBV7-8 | CASSQDGNQPQHF | TGTGCCAGCAGCCAGGACGGGAATCAGCCCCAGCATTTT
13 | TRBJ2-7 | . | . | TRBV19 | CASSRRGPYEQYF | TGTGCCAGTAGTAGACGTGGCCCCTACGAGCAGTACTTC
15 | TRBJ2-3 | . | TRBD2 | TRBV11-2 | CASSLAGGWGGTQYF | TGTGCCAGCAGCTTAGCGGGAGGCTGGGGTGGTACGCAGTATTTT
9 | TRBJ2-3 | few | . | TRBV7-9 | CASSLGPPF | TGTGCCAGCAGCTTAGGGCCCCCTTTT
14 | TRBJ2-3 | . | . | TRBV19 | CATTVGTRADTQYF | TGTGCCACTACGGTTGGGACTCGGGCAGATACGCAGTATTTT
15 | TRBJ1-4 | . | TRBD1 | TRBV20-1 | CSARDRRTGDEKLFF | TGCAGTGCTAGAGATCGTAGGACAGGAGATGAAAAACTGTTTTTT
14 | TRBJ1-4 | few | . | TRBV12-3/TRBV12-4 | CASSVEGQGEKLFF | TGTGCCAGCAGCGTGGAGGGACAAGGTGAAAAACTGTTTTTT